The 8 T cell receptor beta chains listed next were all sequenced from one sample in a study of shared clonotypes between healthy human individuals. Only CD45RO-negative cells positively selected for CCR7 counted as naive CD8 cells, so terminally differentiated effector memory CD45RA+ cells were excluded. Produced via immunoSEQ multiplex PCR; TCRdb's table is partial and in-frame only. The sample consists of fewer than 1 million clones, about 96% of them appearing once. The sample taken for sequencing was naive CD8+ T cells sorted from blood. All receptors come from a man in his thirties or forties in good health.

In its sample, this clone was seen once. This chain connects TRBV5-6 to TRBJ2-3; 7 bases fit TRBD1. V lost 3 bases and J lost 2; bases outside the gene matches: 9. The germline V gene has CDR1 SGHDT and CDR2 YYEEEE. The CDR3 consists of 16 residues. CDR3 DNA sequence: TGTGCCAGCAGCTACCGGGACAGCTATTACACAGATACGCAGTATTTT. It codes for CASSYRDSYYTDTQYF. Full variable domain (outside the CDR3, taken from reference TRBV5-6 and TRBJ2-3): DAGVTQSPTHLIKTRGQQVTLRCSPKSGHDTVSWYQQALGQGPQFIFQYYEEEERQRGNFPDRFSGHQFPNYSSELNVNALLLGDSALYLCASSYRDSYYTDTQYFGPGTRLTVL.

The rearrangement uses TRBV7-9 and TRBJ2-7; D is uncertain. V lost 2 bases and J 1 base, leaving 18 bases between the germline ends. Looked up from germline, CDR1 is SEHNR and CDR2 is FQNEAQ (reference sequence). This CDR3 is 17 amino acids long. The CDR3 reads CASSLIDSPIPSYEQYF. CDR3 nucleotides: TGTGCCAGCAGCTTAATCGACTCCCCAATTCCGTCCTACGAGCAGTACTTC.

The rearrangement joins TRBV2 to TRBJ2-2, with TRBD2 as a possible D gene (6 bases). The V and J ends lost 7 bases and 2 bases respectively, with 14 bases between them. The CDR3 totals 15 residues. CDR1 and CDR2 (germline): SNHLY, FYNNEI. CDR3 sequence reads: CASTEGGINTGELFF. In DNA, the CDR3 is TGTGCCAGCACCGAGGGCGGGATCAACACCGGGGAGCTGTTTTTT.

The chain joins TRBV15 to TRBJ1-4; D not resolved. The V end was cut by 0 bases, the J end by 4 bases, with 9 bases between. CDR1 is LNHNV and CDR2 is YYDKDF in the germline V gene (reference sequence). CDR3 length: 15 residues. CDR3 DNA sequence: TGTGCCACCAGCAGAGATGGGAGAAGTAATGAAAAACTGTTTTTT. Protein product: CATSRDGRSNEKLFF.

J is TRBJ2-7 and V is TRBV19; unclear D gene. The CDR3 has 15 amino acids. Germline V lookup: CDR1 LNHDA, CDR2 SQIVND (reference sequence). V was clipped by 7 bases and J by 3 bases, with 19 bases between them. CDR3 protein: CASTPGAAPGYEQYF. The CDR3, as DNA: TGTGCCAGTACCCCAGGCGCAGCTCCTGGCTACGAGCAGTACTTC.

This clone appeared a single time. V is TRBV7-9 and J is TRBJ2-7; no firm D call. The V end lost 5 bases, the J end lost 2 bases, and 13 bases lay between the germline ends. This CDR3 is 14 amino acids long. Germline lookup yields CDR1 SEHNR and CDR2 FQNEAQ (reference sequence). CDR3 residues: CASSQRDSTYEQYF. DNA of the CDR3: TGTGCCAGCAGCCAAAGAGACTCGACCTACGAGCAGTACTTC.

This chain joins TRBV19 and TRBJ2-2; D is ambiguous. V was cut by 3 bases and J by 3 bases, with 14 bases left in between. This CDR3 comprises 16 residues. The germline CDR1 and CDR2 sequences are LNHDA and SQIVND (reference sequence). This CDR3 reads CASSIGPGIYTGELFF. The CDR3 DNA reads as TGTGCCAGTAGTATCGGTCCTGGGATTTACACCGGGGAGCTGTTTTTT. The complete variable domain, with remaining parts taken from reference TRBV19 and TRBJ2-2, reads DGGITQSPKYLFRKEGQNVTLSCEQNLNHDAMYWYRQDPGQGLRLIYYSQIVNDFQKGDIAEGYSVSREKKESFPLTVTSAQKNPTAFYLCASSIGPGIYTGELFFGEGSRLTVL.

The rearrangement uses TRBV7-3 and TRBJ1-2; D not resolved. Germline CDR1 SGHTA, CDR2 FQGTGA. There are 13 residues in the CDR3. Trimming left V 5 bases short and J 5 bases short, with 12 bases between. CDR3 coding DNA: TGTGCCAGCAGCCAGATCGGATTTTATGGCTACACCTTC. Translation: CASSQIGFYGYTF.